This is a list of T cell receptor beta chains from one sample in a study of vaccination and CD4 T cells after COVID-19. Their antigens remain unidentified. A single record per CDR3 protein comes from TCRdb applying MiXCR to the PCR reads. Here the sample spans about 17,000 distinct CDR3 sequences, 55% being singletons. The sample comprised CD4+ T cells from blood, cultured in vitro. These receptors were obtained from a human donor who had recovered from COVID-19. CDR3s include the opening cysteine and the closing phenylalanine or tryptophan. Some rows have no size entry. The others give once, few or many, or a class for an expanded clone.

clone_size	v_call	j_call	cdr3_aa
-	TRBV27	TRBJ1-2	CASSVGLSYGYTF
-	TRBV7-8	TRBJ1-1	CASSLVPTEAFF
-	TRBV6-1	TRBJ2-1	CASSGEFSYNEQFF
few	TRBV20-1	TRBJ1-5	CSAEDEADQPQHF
-	TRBV10-3	TRBJ2-1	CATEGQNNEQFF
few	TRBV28	TRBJ1-1	CASNQPGSGNTEAFF
few	TRBV27	TRBJ1-6	CASTRGSSYNSPLHF
-	TRBV27	TRBJ1-1	CASRRTGGAGTEAFF
-	TRBV27	TRBJ2-1	CASLAGGGEQFF
few	TRBV7-9	TRBJ1-2	CASSSGQGGSYGYTF
-	TRBV7-9	TRBJ1-1	CASSPSSRGGTEAFF
-	TRBV20-1	TRBJ2-2	CSAQDRKRSGELFF
-	TRBV6-1	TRBJ2-4	CASSEEGRIGAKNIQYF
once	TRBV4-2	TRBJ1-1	CASSQDLMNTEAFF
once	TRBV7-6	TRBJ2-2	CASSVTNTGELFF
-	TRBV4-1	TRBJ1-2	CASSHPGIFYGYTF
few	TRBV12-3/TRBV12-4	TRBJ2-2	CASSPAGQFTGELFF
-	TRBV6-1	TRBJ2-1	CASSSGTGGLDEQFF
-	TRBV7-2	TRBJ1-2	CASSPMGGPSANGYTF
-	TRBV10-3	TRBJ2-2	CAHGGQNTGELFF
-	TRBV11-3	TRBJ1-2	CASSSRTHYGYTF
-	TRBV27	TRBJ2-7	CASRGLAGGYEQYF
few	TRBV6-5	TRBJ2-5	CASSNPTGGTQETQYF
-	TRBV7-7	TRBJ2-2	CASSLVLAGELFF
few	TRBV30	TRBJ1-6	CAWSVQGDSPLHF
-	TRBV15	TRBJ2-7	CATSRDLSFEQYF
-	TRBV10-3	TRBJ2-3	CASSDEAGGRPDTQYF
few	TRBV6-5	TRBJ1-2	CASSYGYKVGGYTF
-	TRBV20-1	TRBJ2-1	CSAGRLATIGNEQFF
-	TRBV20-1	TRBJ1-2	CSGLRDRGHYGYTF
few	TRBV6-2/TRBV6-3	TRBJ2-3	CASRAILHTDTQYF
few	TRBV24-1	TRBJ2-1	CATRGYNEQFF
-	TRBV28	TRBJ1-5	CASSSSTQPQHF
-	TRBV27	TRBJ2-3	CASSHQPGTGGWTDTQYF
-	TRBV30	TRBJ1-2	CAWAPGGYYGYTF
-	TRBV7-7	TRBJ2-5	CASSPGTSEETQYF
few	TRBV6-5	TRBJ1-1	CASSLEAYTEAFF
-	TRBV4-2	TRBJ2-1	CASSQDIGASGRNEQFF
-	TRBV19	TRBJ1-5	CASSRVLNQPQHF
-	TRBV27	TRBJ1-3	CASSLRSSGNTIYF
-	TRBV19	TRBJ1-5	CARGQNEDKVNQPQHF
-	TRBV15	TRBJ2-3	CATSKWKSSTDTQYF
-	TRBV7-3	TRBJ2-1	CASSLYWGNEQFF
few	TRBV30	TRBJ1-1	CAWTGLYTEAFF
once	TRBV7-2	TRBJ1-1	CASSLALVSPEAFF
-	TRBV6-5	TRBJ2-1	CASSYSSGRRNEQFF
few	TRBV7-9	TRBJ1-5	CASSFSNQPQHF
-	TRBV20-1	TRBJ1-1	CSASGDKRSTEAFF
-	TRBV4-1	TRBJ2-5	CASSRTSEQETQYF
few	TRBV11-3	TRBJ2-3	CASSLAGSTDTQYF